Listed below are T cell receptor beta chains from one sample, sequenced in a study of shared clonotypes between healthy human individuals. Clones were sequenced by immunoSEQ multiplex PCR, and TCRdb holds only the in-frame ones, with some missing. The repertoire includes roughly 2.2 million clones, roughly 90% of them detected once, and about 0.41% sits in the top ten. The specimen sequenced was naive CD4+ T cells from PBMCs. These receptors originate from a man younger than 30 in good health. Some clones in this sample may be carry-over from other donors' samples. The CDR3 runs from the conserved cysteine through the conserved F or W. The size field is filled for only some rows; it gives once, few, many or a size class.

j_call v_call clone_size cdr3_aa
TRBJ2-3 TRBV10-3 . CAIATSGSTDTQYF
TRBJ1-3 TRBV19 . CASSPIGQASSGNTIYF
TRBJ1-5 TRBV28 . CASYQGSNQPQHF
TRBJ2-5 TRBV27 . CASRLAGWSRETQYF
TRBJ2-2 TRBV27 . CASSKRGTVSGELFF
TRBJ1-2 TRBV5-6 . CASSPRGAKGVYGYTF
TRBJ1-5 TRBV5-1 . CASSFRGASNQPQHF
TRBJ2-7 TRBV7-6 . CASSLSDSPVYEQYF
TRBJ2-7 TRBV19 . CASSIPGSSYEQYF
TRBJ1-1 TRBV25-1 once CASRPGLGEVSEAFF
TRBJ2-4 TRBV19 . CASSIPRIGGPQRIGNIQYF
TRBJ2-5 TRBV28 . CASSEGTLAQETQYF
TRBJ2-1 TRBV28 . CASRRTYNEQFF
TRBJ2-3 TRBV7-3 once CASSTDGGDTQYF
TRBJ2-2 TRBV2 once CASSDVSAGELFF
TRBJ1-3 TRBV7-9 once CASSEWDRPIDSGNTIYF
TRBJ2-2 TRBV25-1 . CASSAYRGQVTNTGELFF
TRBJ2-3 TRBV7-8 . CASSLGGTTDTQYF
TRBJ2-3 TRBV6-5 . CASSFRDSPTDTQYF
TRBJ2-1 TRBV9 . CASSVDGRSGRDHNEQFF
TRBJ1-1 TRBV28 . CASSFYLQGADTEAFF
TRBJ1-5 TRBV19 . CASSIDRGARGISNQPQHF
TRBJ2-7 TRBV18 . CASSPYNSGFPYEQYF